This TCR beta chain is from a study of blood T cell repertoires in COVID-19 (dated by TCRdb to 2020 to 2021). Background on the whole study: The collaborator samples originated in the United States, Italy and Spain and spanned the acute and convalescent phases of COVID-19. The prospective study material was composed of cDNA or gDNA derived from T cells, B-cell-depleted T cells, or PBMCs. Deeply sampled blood TCRbeta repertoires from subjects exposed to, actively infected with, or recovered from COVID-19 were included in the dataset. A freely available public database, intended as a resource for researchers studying the immune response to SARS-CoV-2, is where the repertoires were released. Samples came from the ongoing ImmuneRACE study (first 160 participants) plus 1,254 subjects from 6 global collaborators. A de-identified subject ID, COVID-19 status, age in years and sex were almost always included in the sample metadata. HLA class I and class II types, where available, came from metadata supplied by the sample provider rather than from assay-based typing. Study-wide findings and limitations: The amount of clinical and demographic metadata varied by source and participant and was provided uncurated.

TCRbeta CDR3 regions were amplified from genomic DNA using the immunoSEQ Assay, a bias-controlled multiplex PCR. For the original study's pipeline: The number of nucleated cells in each sample was estimated by amplification of reference gene primers within the assay. To quantify the absolute abundance of each unique TCRbeta CDR3 rearrangement, sequence reads were collapsed and filtered. For each sample, productive Simpson clonality was calculated by taking the square root of Simpson's diversity index across productive rearrangements. This is the immuneACCESS table as TCRdb keeps it, with only in-frame sequences that have V and J called. A part of the clones is gone; compared with another copy, unresolved V genes explain less than half, and the rest is unexplained. The V and J calls and clone size are taken from that table; D and trimming were inferred from the DNA. Within this sample are around 57,000 clones, with 87% of them counted one time only. The biggest ten clones account for 6.5% to 10% of the sample.

The collaborating institutions used their own protocols to collect whole blood in K2EDTA tubes. For TCRbeta analysis, collaborator samples were shipped as frozen whole blood, as isolated PBMCs, or as DNA extracted from either sample type. Comment on this clone: Its specific antigen is unknown. Base qualities are not recorded, but no much larger clone differs from it by a single base.

CDR3 length: 13 amino acids, cysteine to phenylalanine. Solely the CDR3 DNA is kept, with 39 bases framed from the first base. Cut back by 8 bases and 0 bases, the V and J ends lie 9 bases apart. CDR1 and CDR2 were assigned from the germline V gene as SNHLY and FYNNEI. The V and J genes are TRBV2 and TRBJ2-3, with the D gene call left open. Material: peripheral blood. This receptor was identified in a man over 45 with active COVID-19. The sequenced DNA: TGTGCCAGCCAACCGACTAGCACAGATACGCAGTATTTT. It translates to CASQPTSTDTQYF.